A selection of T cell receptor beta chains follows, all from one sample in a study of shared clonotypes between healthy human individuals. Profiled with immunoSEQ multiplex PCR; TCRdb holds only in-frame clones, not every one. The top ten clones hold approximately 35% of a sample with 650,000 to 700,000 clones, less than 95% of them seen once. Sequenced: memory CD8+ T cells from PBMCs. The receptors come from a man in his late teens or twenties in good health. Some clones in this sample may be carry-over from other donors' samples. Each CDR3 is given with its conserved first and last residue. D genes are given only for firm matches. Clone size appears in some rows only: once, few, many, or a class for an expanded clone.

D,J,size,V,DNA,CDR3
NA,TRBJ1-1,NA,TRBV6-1,TGTGCCAGCAGTGCGCCGGGCCCCGAAGCTTTCTTT,CASSAPGPEAFF
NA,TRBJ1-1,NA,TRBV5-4,TGTGCCAGCAGCTTGCGCCCGAACACTGAAGCTTTCTTT,CASSLRPNTEAFF
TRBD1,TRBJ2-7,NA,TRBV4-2,TGTGCCAGCAGCCAATCCTCGGACAGGGGAAGTTACGAGCAGTACTTC,CASSQSSDRGSYEQYF
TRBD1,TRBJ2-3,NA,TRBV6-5,TGTGCCAGCAGTGCGACAGGGGGTATCACAGATACGCAGTATTTT,CASSATGGITDTQYF
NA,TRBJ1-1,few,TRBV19,TGTGCCAGTATTTGGGGCACTGAAGCTTTCTTT,CASIWGTEAFF
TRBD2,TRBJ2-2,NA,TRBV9,TGTGCCAGCAGCGTAGTGCCAGCGGGAGGCACCGGGGAGCTGTTTTTT,CASSVVPAGGTGELFF
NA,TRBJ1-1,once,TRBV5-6,TGTGCCAGCAGCTTTCCCGGGGCCAGAGGTACTGAAGCTTTCTTT,CASSFPGARGTEAFF
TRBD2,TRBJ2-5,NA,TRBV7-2,TGTGCCAGCAGCTTGGGTCTAGCGGGAGGGCGAAGAGAGACCCAGTACTTC,CASSLGLAGGRRETQYF
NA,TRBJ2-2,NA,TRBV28,TGTGCCAGCAGTTACCACCATCCGTTGACAGAAGCGGGCAGCACCGGGGAGCTGTTTTTT,CASSYHHPLTEAGSTGELFF
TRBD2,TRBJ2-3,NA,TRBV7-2,TGTGCCAGCAGCTTAGGCCCAGCGGGAGGGCTTCGGGATACGCAGTATTTT,CASSLGPAGGLRDTQYF
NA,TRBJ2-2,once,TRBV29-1,TGCAGCGTTGAATTTAGCCAGGCGAACACCGGGGAGCTGTTTTTT,CSVEFSQANTGELFF
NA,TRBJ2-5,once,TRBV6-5,TGTGCCAGCAGTTACCGACGGGGGGAGACCCAGTACTTC,CASSYRRGETQYF
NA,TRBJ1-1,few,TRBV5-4,TGTGCCAGCAGCCCAACAGGGTCCTACACTGAAGCTTTCTTT,CASSPTGSYTEAFF
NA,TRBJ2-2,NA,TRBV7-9,TGTGCCAGCAGCTTAGTCCAGGGTGAAGCCGGGGAGCTGTTTTTT,CASSLVQGEAGELFF
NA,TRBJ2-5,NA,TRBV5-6,TGTGCCAGCAGCCAAACTAGGGGGCAAGAGACCCAGTACTTC,CASSQTRGQETQYF
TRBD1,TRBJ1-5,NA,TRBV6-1,TGTGCCAGCAGTTCGGACAGGGCCAGCAATCAGCCCCAGCATTTT,CASSSDRASNQPQHF
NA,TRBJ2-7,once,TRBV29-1,TGCAGCGTTGCTTCTAACCACGAGCAGTACTTC,CSVASNHEQYF
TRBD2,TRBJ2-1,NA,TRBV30,TGTGCCTGGAGTGAACACTCGATTAGCGGGAGTGGTTACAATGAGCAGTTCTTC,CAWSEHSISGSGYNEQFF
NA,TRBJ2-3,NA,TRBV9,TGTGCCAGCAGCGTGGTTAACCCCACAGATACGCAGTATTTT,CASSVVNPTDTQYF
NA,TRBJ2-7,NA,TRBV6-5,TGTGCCAGCAGTTTCGGGTCGCCAACCCTCGACTACGAGCAGTACTTC,CASSFGSPTLDYEQYF
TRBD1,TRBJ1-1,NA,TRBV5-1,TGCGCCAGCAGCTCGAGCCAGGGGGCGTACACTGAAGCTTTCTTT,CASSSSQGAYTEAFF
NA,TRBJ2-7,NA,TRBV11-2,TGTGCCAGCAGCTTAGACGCCTACGAGCAGTACTTC,CASSLDAYEQYF
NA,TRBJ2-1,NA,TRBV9,TGTGCCAGCAGCGTAGATCTAGCCAATACCAATGAGCAGTTCTTC,CASSVDLANTNEQFF
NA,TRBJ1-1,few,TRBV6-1,TGTGCCAGCAGTGAACGAGAGAACACTGAAGCTTTCTTT,CASSERENTEAFF
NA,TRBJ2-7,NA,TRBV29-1,TGCAGCGCGAGCGACCTGGGGGACTACGAGCAGTACTTC,CSASDLGDYEQYF
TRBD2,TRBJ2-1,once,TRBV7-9,TGTGCCAGCAGCTTAGAAAGAACTAGCGGGAGGGGCAATAACAATGAGCAGTTCTTC,CASSLERTSGRGNNNEQFF
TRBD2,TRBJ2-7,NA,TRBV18,TGTGCCAGCTCACCACGCCCTGGGACTAGTCCCTACGAGCAGTACTTC,CASSPRPGTSPYEQYF
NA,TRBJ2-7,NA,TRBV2,TGTGCCAGCCTAAGATCCAGGGAGGTCTACGAGCAGTACTTC,CASLRSREVYEQYF
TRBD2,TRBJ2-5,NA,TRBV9,TGTGCCAGCAGCGGAAGCGGGGCAGAGACCCAGTACTTC,CASSGSGAETQYF
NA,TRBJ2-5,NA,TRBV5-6,TGTGCCAGCAGCCTGGACTGGGTGGGGGGCCTAGAGACCCAGTACTTC,CASSLDWVGGLETQYF
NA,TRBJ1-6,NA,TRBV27,TGTGCCAGCAGTTTCGGGGGTTATGCCTCACCCCTCCACTTT,CASSFGGYASPLHF
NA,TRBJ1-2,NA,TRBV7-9,TGTGCCAGCAGAGACGACTATGGCTACACCTTC,CASRDDYGYTF
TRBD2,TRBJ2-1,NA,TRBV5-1,TGCGCCAGCAGCGGTGGACTAGCGGGACATGAGCAGTTCTTC,CASSGGLAGHEQFF
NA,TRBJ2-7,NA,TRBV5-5,TGTGCCAGCAGCTTGTGGGGCAGGGGAAGCGAGCAGTACTTC,CASSLWGRGSEQYF
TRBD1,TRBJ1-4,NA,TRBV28,TGTGCCAGCAGTCAAATCCGGGACAGGGTGGAAAAACTGTTTTTT,CASSQIRDRVEKLFF
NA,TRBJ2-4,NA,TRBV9,TGTGCCAGCCAGGGAAACATTCAGTACTTC,CASQGNIQYF
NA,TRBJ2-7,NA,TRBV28,TGTGCCAGCAGTTTCAAGGGGGGGTCCACCTACGAGCAGTACTTC,CASSFKGGSTYEQYF
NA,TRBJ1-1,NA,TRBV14,TGTGCCAGCAGCCAACGGGTGGGGGCTAACACTGAAGCTTTCTTT,CASSQRVGANTEAFF
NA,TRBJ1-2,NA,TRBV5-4,TGTGCCAGCAGCTCCTTTCGCCCGGTGGAGGGCTACACCTTC,CASSSFRPVEGYTF
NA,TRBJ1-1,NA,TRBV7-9,TGTGCCACCTCCGAACGGGCGGCAGGGGCCCAGAACACTGAAGCTTTCTTT,CATSERAAGAQNTEAFF
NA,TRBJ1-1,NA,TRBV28,TGTGCCAGCAGAGTGAGATTAGTGGGAGGCACTGAAGCTTTCTTT,CASRVRLVGGTEAFF
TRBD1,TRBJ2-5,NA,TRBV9,TGTGCCAGCAGCGCAGGACAGGGTGGTTTGACCCAGTACTTC,CASSAGQGGLTQYF
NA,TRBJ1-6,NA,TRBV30,TGTGCCTGGAGTGGGAGTAATAATTCACCCCTCCACTTT,CAWSGSNNSPLHF
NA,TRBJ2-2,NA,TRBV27,TGTGCCAGCAGTTTATCTGGGTCACTTGCGAACACCGGGGAGCTGTTTTTT,CASSLSGSLANTGELFF
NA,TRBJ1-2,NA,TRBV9,TGTGCCAGCAGCGTAGAGAAGGGGCCGGGGCTCTATGGCTACACCTTC,CASSVEKGPGLYGYTF
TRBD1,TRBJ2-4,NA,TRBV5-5,TGTGCCAGCAGCTTGGGGGACAGGGGAATTAGAAACATTCAGTACTTC,CASSLGDRGIRNIQYF